The clone carrying this T cell receptor (beta chain) was observed many times. Its specificity is not known. Synthesis of cDNA was accomplished via 5'RACE employing 10-nucleotide random UMIs. TCRdb recomputed calls from the 5' RACE reads with MiXCR, one row per CDR3 protein. This table holds approximately 66,000 distinct CDR3 sequences, roughly 4.5% found once. The data derive from a study of neurological immune-mediated disorders. Study-wide results and caveats: None of the CDR3 amino acid sequences of expanded clones were shared across subjects, and this suggested private repertoires in all groups. Healthy controls had more TCR clonal expansion than multiple sclerosis, which showed the least, whereas HTLV-1-associated myelopathy showed the most.

Looked up from germline, CDR1 is WSHSY and CDR2 is SAAADI. Trimming cost V 0 bases and J 2 bases; bases outside gene matches: 9. The CDR3 contains 18 residues. This sequence joins TRBV10-2 and TRBJ1-5; 8 nucleotides align to TRBD1. The sequenced sample was PBMCs. The receptor was derived from a man aged 25-45 years with multiple sclerosis. CDR3 sequence (DNA): TGCGCCAGCAGTGAGTCGCGGACAGGGAATATCCGCAATCAGCCCCAGCATTTT. Encoded protein: CASSESRTGNIRNQPQHF.